The entry below describes one T cell receptor (beta chain). This clone turned up a few times. It has no known antigen specificity. Base qualities are not at hand, and no much larger clone is one base apart. The immunoSEQ Assay, a bias-controlled multiplex PCR, was used to amplify TCRbeta CDR3 regions from genomic DNA. In the authors' own workflow: The number of nucleated cells in each sample was estimated from the amplification of reference gene primers within the assay. Sequence reads were collapsed and filtered to measure the absolute abundance of every unique TCRbeta CDR3 rearrangement. For each sample, productive Simpson clonality was calculated as the square root of Simpson's diversity index over productive rearrangements. Here the immuneACCESS table is served through TCRdb, limited to in-frame sequences with V and J called. Missing clones are a known gap in these copies; in checked studies unresolved V genes cover under half, and the rest lacks a known reason. Clonal size and the V and J genes are those of that table, whereas D and trimming came from the DNA. Present in this sample are around 210,000 clones, around 83% of which were seen just once. The ten largest clones take up roughly an eighth of the sample.

Each collaborating institution followed its own protocols to collect whole blood in K2EDTA tubes. For TCRbeta analysis, collaborators shipped samples as frozen whole blood, isolated PBMCs, or DNA extracted from either of those sample types. This entry is derived from a study of blood T cell repertoires in COVID-19 (TCRdb year 2020). General notes on the study: Samples covering the acute and convalescent phases of COVID-19 were provided by collaborators in the United States, Italy and Spain. The prospective study material was composed of cDNA or gDNA derived from T cells, B-cell-depleted T cells, or PBMCs. The dataset comprised deeply sampled blood TCRbeta repertoires from subjects exposed to, actively infected with, or recovered from COVID-19. The repertoires were released in a freely available public database intended as a resource for research on the immune response to SARS-CoV-2. Samples came from the ongoing ImmuneRACE study (first 160 participants) plus 1,254 subjects from 6 global collaborators. Nearly every sample came with metadata listing a de-identified subject ID, COVID-19 status, age in years and sex. Where HLA class I and class II types were available, the types were taken from metadata supplied by the sample provider, not from assay-based typing. On the study overall, not on this receptor specifically: How much clinical and demographic metadata was included differed by source and by participant, and the metadata was provided uncurated.

The CDR3 has 12 amino acids, counting the end cysteine and phenylalanine. Of the read, only the CDR3 DNA is kept; its 36 bases are in frame from base 1. V is cut by 6 bases and J by 10 bases, and the space between the germline ends is 14 bases. The sample was peripheral blood. The clonotype was recovered from a human donor in a cohort sampled during active COVID-19. The receptor chain draws on TRBV12-3 or TRBV12-4 and TRBJ2-3, with TRBD1 as a weak D call on 5 bases. The CDR3 is CASSETLGAQYF. The sequence in DNA is TGTGCCAGCAGCGAGACTTTAGGGGCGCAGTATTTT.